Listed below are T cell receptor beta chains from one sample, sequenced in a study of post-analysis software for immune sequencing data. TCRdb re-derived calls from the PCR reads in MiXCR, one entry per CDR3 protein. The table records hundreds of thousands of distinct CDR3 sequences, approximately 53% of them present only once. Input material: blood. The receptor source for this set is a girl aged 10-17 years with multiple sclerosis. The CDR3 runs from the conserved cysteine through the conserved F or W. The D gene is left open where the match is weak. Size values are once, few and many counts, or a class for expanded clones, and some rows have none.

CASRPGVSNEQFF	TGTGCCAGCAGACCCGGGGTGAGCAATGAGCAGTTCTTC	-	-	TRBV7-6	TRBJ2-1
CASSPGTRTGRETQYF	TGCGCCAGCAGTCCCGGGACACGCACTGGACGAGAGACCCAGTACTTC	-	-	TRBV5-1	TRBJ2-5
CASSQWVSNQPQHF	TGCGCCAGCAGCCAATGGGTGAGCAATCAGCCCCAGCATTTT	-	few	TRBV4-1	TRBJ1-5
CASSVRAGTSGRNSYIQYF	TGCGCCAGCAGCGTGCGAGCCGGGACTAGCGGGAGAAACTCCTACATTCAGTACTTC	TRBD2	few	TRBV5-1	TRBJ2-4
CASSGLAGVEDTQYF	TGTGCCAGCAGCGGACTAGCGGGAGTCGAGGATACGCAGTATTTT	TRBD2	-	TRBV9	TRBJ2-3
CASSVVRTSGPNEQFF	TGTGCCAGCAGCGTAGTGAGGACTAGCGGCCCCAATGAGCAGTTCTTC	TRBD2	-	TRBV9	TRBJ2-1
CASSPQGGINYGYTF	TGTGCCAGCAGCCCCCAAGGAGGGATTAACTATGGCTACACCTTC	-	-	TRBV7-9	TRBJ1-2
CASSVRLDHTYEQYF	TGTGCCAGCAGCGTAAGGCTCGACCACACCTACGAGCAGTACTTC	-	few	TRBV7-9	TRBJ2-7
CASSAFGQGLSYEQYF	TGCGCCAGCAGCGCGTTCGGACAGGGGTTGTCCTACGAGCAGTACTTC	TRBD1	-	TRBV5-1	TRBJ2-7
CASSEGTGRHSPLHF	TGTGCCAGCAGTGAAGGGACAGGGAGACATTCACCCCTCCACTTT	TRBD1	-	TRBV25-1	TRBJ1-6
CASSQDALGGEKLFF	TGCGCCAGCAGCCAAGATGCCCTCGGGGGGGAAAAACTGTTTTTT	-	few	TRBV4-1	TRBJ1-4
CSADRGNQPQHF	TGCAGTGCGGACAGGGGCAATCAGCCCCAGCATTTT	TRBD1	few	TRBV20-1	TRBJ1-5
CASSQDVTANNEQFF	TGTGCCAGCAGCCAAGATGTAACAGCGAACAATGAGCAGTTCTTC	-	once	TRBV4-2	TRBJ2-1
CASRGTTLSYNEQFF	TGTGCCAGCAGGGGGACTACCCTATCCTACAATGAGCAGTTCTTC	TRBD2	few	TRBV2	TRBJ2-1
CSVDQGYGYTF	TGCAGCGTTGACCAGGGCTATGGCTACACCTTC	-	few	TRBV29-1	TRBJ1-2
CSVAVVRDSPLHF	TGCAGCGTGGCGGTCGTCAGGGATTCACCCCTCCACTTT	-	-	TRBV29-1	TRBJ1-6
CASSPGPWIEQFF	TGTGCCAGCAGTCCCGGACCGTGGATTGAGCAGTTCTTC	-	-	TRBV6-5	TRBJ2-1
CASSDRFLNNEQYF	TGTGCCAGCAGTGACAGGTTCCTGAACAACGAGCAGTACTTC	-	few	TRBV2	TRBJ2-7
CASSQDLAVGTDTQYF	TGTGCCAGCAGCCAAGACCTAGCTGTTGGTACAGATACGCAGTATTTT	-	-	TRBV6-5	TRBJ2-3
CASDPGRTYQETQYF	TGCGCCAGCGACCCCGGCAGAACCTACCAAGAGACCCAGTACTTC	-	-	TRBV10-2	TRBJ2-5
CATAGGTDTQYF	TGTGCCACGGCAGGGGGCACAGATACGCAGTATTTT	-	-	TRBV24-1	TRBJ2-3
CASSLDGRGPRGYTF	TGCGCCAGCAGCTTGGATGGCAGGGGGCCGCGTGGCTACACCTTC	TRBD1	-	TRBV5-1	TRBJ1-2
CAISGRDSYSPLHF	TGTGCCATCAGTGGCAGGGACAGCTATTCACCCCTCCACTTT	TRBD1	few	TRBV10-3	TRBJ1-6
CASSLEPSGRTYEQYF	TGTGCCAGCAGCCTCGAACCGTCGGGACGGACCTACGAGCAGTACTTC	-	-	TRBV7-6	TRBJ2-7
CASSLRTERNQPQHF	TGCGCCAGCAGCTTGAGGACAGAGAGAAATCAGCCCCAGCATTTT	-	-	TRBV5-1	TRBJ1-5
CASSIPGQGSDEQFF	TGTGCCAGTAGTATCCCGGGACAGGGTTCGGATGAGCAGTTCTTC	TRBD1	-	TRBV19	TRBJ2-1
CASSPPEQRETQYF	TGTGCCAGCTCACCACCGGAGCAACGAGAGACCCAGTACTTC	-	-	TRBV18	TRBJ2-5